Below, 26 T cell receptor beta chains from the same sample are listed, as sequenced in a study of molecular identifiers for immune sequencing clone quantification. TCRdb re-analysed the PCR reads in MiXCR, keeping a single row per CDR3 protein. The sample has 300,000 to 400,000 distinct CDR3 sequences, 24% seen once. The sample was naive CD8+ T cells from blood, with Jurkat cell RNA spiked in. This sample's subset: FACS-sorted CD8+CD4-CCR7+CD45RA+ naive T cells. The receptors derive from a human donor in good health. Some libraries in this study had Jurkat cell RNA spiked in.

As to this clonotype: This may be a read error, as it is one base from a much larger clone. The CDR3: CASSLASRGSGANVLTF. The CDR3, as DNA: TGTGCCAGCAGCTTAGCTTCCAGGGGTTCTGGGGCCAACGTCCTGACTTTC. The chain links TRBV7-2 to TRBJ2-6; perhaps TRBD1 as D (6 bases). CDR1 and CDR2 from the germline V gene are SGHTA and FQGNSA. The V and J ends lost 0 bases and 1 base respectively, with 10 bases between them. The CDR3 is 17 residues long.

To note about this clonotype: A much larger clone lies one base from this, so it may be a read error. V usage is TRBV7-8 and J usage is TRBJ2-3; D is unresolved. Looked up from germline, CDR1 is SGHVS and CDR2 is FQNEAQ. The ends were cut back, 2 bases at V and 2 bases at J, with 11 bases in the middle. This CDR3 is built from 15 residues. The CDR3 loop is CASSLTTAFTDTQYF. The DNA for the CDR3 is TGTGCCAGCAGCTTAACGACGGCTTTCACAGATACGCAGTATTTT.

Worth noting for this clonotype: A read error is possible here, since a much larger clone lies one base away. The chain uses TRBV6-6 and TRBJ2-3, with D perhaps TRBD2 (6 bases). This CDR3 region has 14 residues. V lost 11 bases and J lost 0, with 15 bases in between. CDR1 MNHNY and CDR2 SVGAGI come from the germline V gene (reference sequence). CDR3 region: CAGTWRESTDTQYF. CDR3 in DNA: TGTGCCGGCACGTGGAGGGAAAGCACAGATACGCAGTATTTT.

The chain has TRBV27 and TRBJ2-3, with 14 bases aligning to TRBD2. The V and J ends lost 8 bases and 6 bases, in that order; junction bases with no gene match: 10. Germline V lookup: CDR1 MNHEY, CDR2 SMNVEV (reference sequence). CDR3 length: 16 amino acids. The CDR3 DNA reads as TGTGCCAGCCGGACAGCGGGACTAGCGGGAGTGGATACGCAGTATTTT. Its translation is CASRTAGLAGVDTQYF.

There are a few counts of this clonotype. V gene TRBV24-1 combines with J gene TRBJ2-3; TRBD1 matches 9 bases. Per the germline V gene, CDR1 is KGHDR and CDR2 is SFDVKD. This CDR3 has 15 amino acids. V lost 7 bases and J lost 3; bases outside the gene matches: 7. The CDR3 region has the DNA TGTGCCACCAGGGACAGGGGATGGAAAACAGATACGCAGTATTTT. It codes for CATRDRGWKTDTQYF.

In its sample, this clonotype was seen a few times. Since a much larger clone is just one base distant, this may be a read error. The chain recombines TRBV29-1 with TRBJ1-1; tentative D call: TRBD1 (5 bases). V gave up 3 bases and J gave up 0 bases, with 8 bases separating them. Germline lookup yields CDR1 SQVTM and CDR2 ANQGSEA. The CDR3 extends over 13 amino acids. The chain's CDR3 is CSVDDRLNTEAFF. Here the CDR3 DNA reads TGCAGCGTTGACGACAGATTGAACACTGAAGCTTTCTTT.

This clonotype was found many times. V and J are TRBV29-1 and TRBJ2-3; 13 bases match TRBD2. Per the germline V gene, CDR1 is SQVTM and CDR2 is ANQGSEA. After removal of 8 bases from V and 0 bases from J, the junction contained 11 bases not matched to a gene. The CDR3 extends over 17 amino acids. This CDR3 reads CSITGTSGDLSTDTQYF. The DNA of the CDR3 is TGCAGCATAACTGGGACTAGCGGGGATCTCAGCACAGATACGCAGTATTTT.

The chain uses TRBV5-1 and TRBJ2-7; D uncertain. The germline V and J ends were trimmed by 0 bases and 5 bases, with 9 bases remaining between them. Germline V CDR1 and CDR2: SGHRS, YFSETQ. The CDR3 extends over 13 amino acids. This chain's CDR3 is CASSLDVYDEQYF. DNA for the CDR3: TGCGCCAGCAGCTTGGACGTATACGACGAGCAGTACTTC. The complete variable domain, with remaining parts taken from reference TRBV5-1 and TRBJ2-7, reads KAGVTQTPRYLIKTRGQQVTLSCSPISGHRSVSWYQQTPGQGLQFLFEYFSETQRNKGNFPGRFSGRQFSNSRSEMNVSTLELGDSALYLCASSLDVYDEQYFGPGTRLTVT.

Concerning this clonotype itself: The final CDR3 position lacks the conserved phenylalanine or tryptophan, pointing to a likely read error. CDR3 DNA: TGTGCCAGCGCATCGACAGGGGTCGAGCAGTACTCC. Protein product: CASASTGVEQYS. V and J are TRBV27 and TRBJ2-7, with 8 bases fitting TRBD1. The J segment lost 6 bases and the V segment lost 8 bases, leaving 6 bases of the junction unmatched. The CDR3 has 12 residues. CDR1 and CDR2 (germline): MNHEY, SMNVEV (reference sequence).

This clonotype has a single count. Just one base apart from a much larger clone, this may be a read error. CDR3 nucleotides: TGCGCCAGCAGCTGGGACAGGACCTACGAGCGGTACTTC. This encodes CASSWDRTYERYF. The chain employs TRBV5-1 and TRBJ2-7; TRBD1 agrees at 8 bases. Germline values: CDR1 SGHRS, CDR2 YFSETQ. The CDR3 extends over 13 amino acids.

CDR3 amino acids: CASSLTGRLGYTF. CDR3 nucleotides: TGTGCCAGCAGCCTTACGGGGCGGCTTGGCTACACCTTC. The chain employs TRBV7-2 and TRBJ1-2; tentative D call: TRBD1 (5 bases). V was cut by 5 bases and J by 7 bases, with 14 bases left in between. The CDR3 loop spans 13 amino acids. Germline assignment: CDR1 SGHTA and CDR2 FQGNSA.

The V and J genes are TRBV27 and TRBJ1-1; 8 bases are a match to TRBD1. CDR1 MNHEY and CDR2 SMNVEV come from the germline V gene (reference sequence). The CDR3 loop spans 14 amino acids. The ends lost 6 bases at V and 2 bases at J; junction bases unmatched: 5. The chain's CDR3 is CASRPTGVNTEAFF. The CDR3 DNA reads as TGTGCCAGCAGGCCGACAGGGGTAAACACTGAAGCTTTCTTT.

A note on this clonotype: At one boundary the junction diverges from the germline segment, which might be a read error. The CDR3: CVSSMTGFTEAFF. The CDR3, as DNA: TGTGTCAGTAGTATGACAGGGTTCACTGAAGCTTTCTTT. The rearrangement joins TRBV19 to TRBJ1-1, with TRBD1 identical over 7 bases. Germline-derived CDR1 and CDR2 are LNHDA and SQIVND (reference sequence). The CDR3 is 13 residues long.

The rearrangement joins TRBV7-9 to TRBJ1-1; 8 bases align to TRBD1. Germline trimming cut 3 bases from V and 3 bases from J; bases unmatched to any gene: 9. CDR1 is SEHNR, CDR2 FQNEAQ, per germline (reference sequence). CDR3 length: 16 residues. CDR3 sequence: CASSFTVMGQDTEAFF. Written as DNA, the CDR3 is TGTGCCAGCAGCTTCACGGTTATGGGACAGGACACTGAAGCTTTCTTT.

The chain joins TRBV7-9 to TRBJ2-1, with 7 nucleotides matching TRBD2. The CDR3 has 14 amino acids. Trimming at V came to 5 bases and at J to 5 bases, leaving 6 bases not matched to a gene. Germline V lookup: CDR1 SEHNR, CDR2 FQNEAQ (reference sequence). The CDR3 DNA follows: TGTGCCAGCAGCGAGGCTAGCGGAGACAATGAGCAGTTCTTC. Residues: CASSEASGDNEQFF.

Comments on this clonotype: A much more abundant neighbour one base away suggests this may be a read error. Here the CDR3 reads CASSLAGGPANYGHTF. Here the CDR3 DNA reads TGTGCCAGCAGCTTGGCCGGGGGGCCAGCTAACTATGGCCACACCTTC. The chain recombines TRBV5-4 with TRBJ1-2; TRBD1 might be the D (6 bases). CDR1 and CDR2 from the germline V gene are SGHNT and YYREEE (reference sequence). The CDR3 loop spans 16 amino acids. Full variable domain (remainder filled in from reference TRBV5-4 and TRBJ1-2): ETGVTQSPTHLIKTRGQQVTLRCSSQSGHNTVSWYQQALGQGPQFIFQYYREEENGRGNFPPRFSGLQFPNYSSELNVNALELDDSALYLCASSLAGGPANYGHTFGSGTRLTVV.

With respect to this clonotype: This may be a read error: a much more frequent sequence differs by one nucleotide. The rearrangement links TRBV12-3 or TRBV12-4 to TRBJ1-4; 8 bases are a match to TRBD1. The CDR3 sequence is 13 residues long. The CDR3 spells CASRTGGEEKLSF. As DNA, the CDR3 is TGTGCCAGCCGAACAGGGGGGGAGGAAAAACTGTCTTTT.

This clonotype was counted between two and nine times. This chain links TRBV29-1 with TRBJ1-1; 8 bases map to TRBD1. With V trimmed by 5 bases and J by 4 bases, 9 bases remained unmatched. The CDR3 has 14 amino acids. CDR1 and CDR2 from the germline V gene are SQVTM and ANQGSEA. CDR3 sequence: CSVTMQGARTEAFF. The CDR3 region has the DNA TGCAGCGTTACCATGCAGGGGGCGCGCACTGAAGCTTTCTTT. Full variable domain (rest looked up from reference TRBV29-1 and TRBJ1-1): SAVISQKPSRDICQRGTSLTIQCQVDSQVTMMFWYRQQPGQSLTLIATANQGSEATYESGFVIDKFPISRPNLTFSTLTVSNMSPEDSSIYLCSVTMQGARTEAFFGQGTRLTVV.

This chain joins TRBV7-9 and TRBJ2-7, with D possibly being TRBD2 (7 bases). V shed 1 base and J shed 7 bases, with 14 bases lying between them. Germline CDR1 and CDR2: SEHNR and FQNEAQ (reference sequence). The CDR3 is 14 amino acids. The CDR3 DNA reads TGTGCCAGCAGCTTAGACCGGGGGGCGAGAGAGCAGTACTTC. It translates to CASSLDRGAREQYF. Combining the CDR3 with reference TRBV7-9 and TRBJ2-7 gives the whole variable domain DTGVSQNPRHKITKRGQNVTFRCDPISEHNRLYWYRQTLGQGPEFLTYFQNEAQLEKSRLLSDRFSAERPKGSFSTLEIQRTEQGDSAMYLCASSLDRGAREQYFGPGTRLTVT.

V and J are TRBV28 and TRBJ1-4; D unclear. V lost 1 base and J lost 0, with 15 bases in between. Looked up from germline, CDR1 is MDHEN and CDR2 is SYDVKM. The CDR3 contains 18 residues. In DNA form, the CDR3 reads TGTGCCAGCAGTTTATCGGGGATCTGGGGTGCAACTAATGAAAAACTGTTTTTT. This translates into CASSLSGIWGATNEKLFF. Full variable domain (remainder filled in from reference TRBV28 and TRBJ1-4): DVKVTQSSRYLVKRTGEKVFLECVQDMDHENMFWYRQDPGLGLRLIYFSYDVKMKEKGDIPEGYSVSREKKERFSLILESASTNQTSMYLCASSLSGIWGATNEKLFFGSGTQLSVL.

The chain uses TRBV5-4 and TRBJ1-5; maybe TRBD1 (5 bases). Germline lookup yields CDR1 SGHNT and CDR2 YYREEE (reference sequence). The CDR3 is 15 amino acids. V lost 5 bases and J lost 4, with 16 bases in between. This chain's CDR3 is CASRAWAEGNQPQHF. Here the CDR3 DNA reads TGTGCCAGCAGGGCTTGGGCCGAGGGGAATCAGCCCCAGCATTTT.

The chain has TRBV5-4 and TRBJ1-2; D uncertain. The V gene's germline CDR1 is SGHNT and CDR2 YYREEE (reference sequence). The CDR3 has 14 amino acids. V shed 2 bases and J shed 0 bases, with 8 bases lying between them. CDR3 sequence: CASSFAGANYGYTF. The DNA of the CDR3 is TGTGCCAGCAGCTTCGCAGGAGCTAACTATGGCTACACCTTC.

There are a few counts of this clonotype. V gene TRBV6-1 combines with J gene TRBJ2-7; D is possibly TRBD1 or TRBD2 (5 bases each). There are 15 residues in the CDR3. Per the germline V gene, CDR1 is MNHNS and CDR2 is SASEGT. Trimming cost V 4 bases and J 1 base, with 14 bases left between them. The CDR3 DNA reads as TGTGCCAGCAGTGCGCAACAGGCGGGTTCCTACGAGCAGTACTTC. As protein: CASSAQQAGSYEQYF.

This clonotype was detected a few times. The chain uses TRBV14 and TRBJ2-7; D remains unclear. CDR1 is SGHDN, CDR2 FVKESK, per germline. This CDR3 comprises 15 residues. V shed 0 bases and J shed 9 bases, with 18 bases lying between them. The CDR3 is CASSQDQASPKGQYF. The CDR3, as DNA: TGTGCCAGCAGCCAAGACCAGGCGTCCCCCAAGGGGCAGTACTTC.

The chain recombines TRBV7-9 with TRBJ2-7; no clear D gene. CDR1 is SEHNR, CDR2 FQNEAQ, per germline (reference sequence). Trimming took off 4 bases at V and 3 bases at J, with 16 bases between the two ends. CDR3 length: 15 amino acids. The DNA for the CDR3 is TGTGCCAGCAGCTCCAGACAAGGATCAGACTACGAGCAGTACTTC. Translating it yields CASSSRQGSDYEQYF.

This clonotype was recorded at least ten times. The CDR3 DNA follows: TGTGCCAGCACCGGATTTATGACTGCTAATATGGAGCTGTTTTTT. Translated: CASTGFMTANMELFF. This chain connects TRBV27 to TRBJ2-2; D remains ambiguous. The CDR3 totals 15 residues. Germline V gene sequence: CDR1 MNHEY, CDR2 SMNVEV (reference sequence). V was cut by 7 bases and J by 10 bases, with 22 bases left in between.